This T cell receptor (beta chain) was documented in a study of CD8 T cells in Susac syndrome. Trimming cost V 0 bases and J 0 bases, with 12 bases left between them. This CDR3 is built from 17 residues. Germline CDR1 is LNHNV and CDR2 is YYDKDF (reference sequence). RNA in amounts of roughly 0.5 to 1 ug was reverse transcribed with random hexamers. A multiplex approach, immunoSEQ multiplex PCR, amplified TCR beta CDR3 across 54 Vbeta and 13 Jbeta. TCRdb reprocessed the immunoSEQ multiplex PCR reads via MiXCR and lists one record per CDR3 protein. The sample includes around 150,000 distinct CDR3 sequences, roughly 94% of them seen just once. Sequencing targeted TCR beta in T cells from blood (CD8+ and CD4+). While serving as controls, healthy donors were matched for age and sex. Negative isolation yielded the CD8+ and CD4+ T cells, while FACS enriched the TEMRA cells.

The sequenced sample consisted of CD8+ T cells from PBMCs. This sequence originates from a human donor in good health. This chain connects TRBV15 to TRBJ2-4; TRBD2 might be the D (5 bases). The chain's CDR3 is CATSRDPGNQAKNIQYF. In nucleotides, the CDR3 is TGTGCCACCAGCAGAGATCCGGGAAACCAAGCCAAAAACATTCAGTACTTC.